The 13 T cell receptor beta chains below come from one sample, sequenced in a study of shared clonotypes between healthy human individuals. TCRdb's copy holds only in-frame clones and misses some; the assay was immunoSEQ multiplex PCR. The table lists 500,000 to 700,000 clones, roughly 95% of them singletons. Terminally differentiated effector memory CD45RA+ cells were excluded by CCR7 positive selection of CD45RO-negative cells. Sequenced input: naive CD8+ T cells sorted from blood. All receptors come from a woman in her 30s in good health.

V usage is TRBV28 and J usage is TRBJ2-2, with 12 nucleotides matching TRBD2. V was clipped by 9 bases and J by 8 bases; unmatched bases: 7. The CDR3 totals 14 residues. In germline, CDR1 is MDHEN, CDR2 SYDVKM. Here the CDR3 reads CASLLAGGGGELFF. The CDR3 DNA reads as TGTGCCAGTTTACTAGCGGGAGGAGGTGGGGAGCTGTTTTTT.

The CDR3 DNA sequence: TGTGCCAGCAGCTTAGTGGGTGGTCGGGATGAGCAGTTCTTC. This translates into CASSLVGGRDEQFF. The chain links TRBV11-2 to TRBJ2-1; D call uncertain. CDR3 length: 14 amino acids. V gave up 1 base and J gave up 8 bases, with 12 bases separating them. CDR1 SGHAT and CDR2 FQNNGV come from the germline V gene.

The rearrangement uses TRBV5-1 and TRBJ2-5; 11 nucleotides align to TRBD1. Germline V gene sequence: CDR1 SGHRS, CDR2 YFSETQ. The trim removed 4 bases at V and 3 bases at J, leaving 5 bases unmatched. The CDR3 runs 15 residues. The CDR3: CASSVMGQGEETQYF. In DNA, the CDR3 is TGCGCCAGCAGCGTGATGGGACAGGGGGAAGAGACCCAGTACTTC.

J is TRBJ1-1 and V is TRBV15; D gene ambiguous. The CDR3 length is 13 residues. V was trimmed by 5 bases and J by 8 bases, leaving 15 bases between them. Germline V gene lookup returns CDR1 LNHNV and CDR2 YYDKDF (reference sequence). For the CDR3, the DNA is TGTGCCACCAGCTCACGGAGAGGGTCAGAAGCTTTCTTT. This translates into CATSSRRGSEAFF. The full variable domain, its missing parts supplied by reference TRBV15 and TRBJ1-1, is DAMVIQNPRYQVTQFGKPVTLSCSQTLNHNVMYWYQQKSSQAPKLLFHYYDKDFNNEADTPDNFQSRRPNTSFCFLDIRSPGLGDTAMYLCATSSRRGSEAFFGQGTRLTVV.

The V call is TRBV30, the J call TRBJ2-3; perhaps TRBD2 as D (5 bases). V was shortened by 3 bases and J by 6 bases, with 10 bases between the two germline ends. Germline CDR1 is GTSNPN and CDR2 is SVGIG (reference sequence). This CDR3 has 12 residues. The CDR3 DNA reads TGTGCCTGGAGCTGGGAGTCGGATACGCAGTATTTT. Amino acids: CAWSWESDTQYF.

V usage is TRBV28 and J usage is TRBJ2-7, with 11 bases identical to TRBD2. The CDR3 spans 16 residues. V shed 3 bases and J 2 bases; nucleotides not matched to a gene: 6. Per germline, CDR1 MDHEN and CDR2 SYDVKM. CDR3 amino acids: CASSFPGLADPYEQYF. CDR3 DNA: TGTGCCAGCAGTTTCCCGGGACTAGCGGACCCCTACGAGCAGTACTTC.

The rearrangement joins TRBV13 to TRBJ2-2; maybe TRBD2 (5 bases). V was clipped by 1 base and J by 5 bases, with 14 bases between them. Germline assignment: CDR1 PRHDT and CDR2 FYEKMQ (reference sequence). The CDR3 consists of 16 residues. The CDR3 region is CASSLVSASYTGELFF. In nucleotides, the CDR3 is TGTGCCAGCAGCTTAGTGTCGGCTAGCTATACCGGGGAGCTGTTTTTT.

This clone appeared a single time. V usage is TRBV28 and J usage is TRBJ1-5; possibly TRBD1 for D (5 bases). With 10 bases removed from V and 3 bases from J, the gap between germline ends came to 19 bases. The V gene's germline CDR1 is MDHEN and CDR2 SYDVKM. This CDR3 region has 15 residues. DNA for the CDR3: TGTGCCACCCGGGACCCCCGAGGGGACAATCAGCCCCAGCATTTT. It is translated as CATRDPRGDNQPQHF.

V is TRBV7-9 and J is TRBJ2-7; TRBD1 is a possible D gene (6 bases). CDR1 and CDR2 (germline): SEHNR, FQNEAQ (reference sequence). The V end was cut by 5 bases, the J end by 0 bases, with 14 bases between. The CDR3 sequence is 15 residues long. The CDR3 DNA follows: TGTGCCAGCAGCACCCACCGGGACATCTCCTACGAGCAGTACTTC. The encoded protein is CASSTHRDISYEQYF.

The chain combines TRBV7-4 with TRBJ2-5; 8 bases line up with TRBD2. CDR1 and CDR2 (germline): SGHVT, SQSDAQ. J gave up 5 bases and V 5 bases, and 19 bases lay outside the gene matches. This CDR3 has 18 amino acids. DNA of the CDR3: TGTGCCAGCAGCCTCTATAGCGGGGTCCGGGTCCTCAAGGAGACCCAGTACTTC. Amino acid sequence: CASSLYSGVRVLKETQYF.

The chain is built from TRBV27 and TRBJ2-4; unclear D gene. Trimming cost V 6 bases and J 8 bases, with 14 bases left between them. CDR3 length: 13 amino acids. Per the germline V gene, CDR1 is MNHEY and CDR2 is SMNVEV (reference sequence). As DNA, the CDR3 is TGTGCCAGCAGAAGATTGCGTGGGGACATTCAGTACTTC. Protein sequence: CASRRLRGDIQYF.

Regarding this clone: The same CDR3 also results from other DNA sequences found in this sample. The chain is built from TRBV5-1 and TRBJ2-7; 11 bases are shared with TRBD2. The V segment lost 4 bases and the J segment 3 bases; nucleotides outside the gene matches: 3. This CDR3 comprises 14 residues. Germline values: CDR1 SGHRS, CDR2 YFSETQ. The CDR3 DNA follows: TGCGCCAGCAGCCCGGGGACTAGCGGCTACGAGCAGTACTTC. It encodes CASSPGTSGYEQYF.

The rearrangement uses TRBV7-9 and TRBJ2-6; either TRBD1 or TRBD2 may supply D (5 bases each). The CDR3 contains 19 residues. V lost 6 bases, J lost 0 bases, and 21 bases lay in between. The germline CDR1 and CDR2 sequences are SEHNR and FQNEAQ (reference sequence). The CDR3 sequence: CASSSEVGVRSSGANVLTF. CDR3 DNA: TGTGCCAGCAGTTCTGAAGTGGGGGTACGGAGCTCTGGGGCCAACGTCCTGACTTTC.